This T cell receptor beta chain was found in a study of T cells in tumors after PD-1 blockade. General study points: Most post-therapy expanded exhausted CD8+ clones were new, undetected before treatment.

Using immunoSEQ multiplex PCR, the repertoire was profiled, and TCRdb retains in-frame clones only, with some absent. The table lists 5,000 or so clones, 55% to 75% of them singletons. In the case of this clone: The antigen is not known.

V was trimmed by 0 bases and J by 2 bases, leaving 13 bases between them. Per the germline V gene, CDR1 is MNHEY and CDR2 is SVGAGI. The CDR3 runs to 16 residues. The same primary tumor site was biopsied both before and after PD-1 blockade. Specimen: tumor tissue, collected before anti-PD-1 treatment. The chain carries TRBV6-5 and TRBJ1-1; D is unclear. The sequence came from a human donor with basal cell carcinoma. The CDR3 spells CASSYSFRWVNTEAFF. The CDR3 DNA sequence: TGTGCCAGCAGTTACTCCTTCCGCTGGGTAAACACTGAAGCTTTCTTT.